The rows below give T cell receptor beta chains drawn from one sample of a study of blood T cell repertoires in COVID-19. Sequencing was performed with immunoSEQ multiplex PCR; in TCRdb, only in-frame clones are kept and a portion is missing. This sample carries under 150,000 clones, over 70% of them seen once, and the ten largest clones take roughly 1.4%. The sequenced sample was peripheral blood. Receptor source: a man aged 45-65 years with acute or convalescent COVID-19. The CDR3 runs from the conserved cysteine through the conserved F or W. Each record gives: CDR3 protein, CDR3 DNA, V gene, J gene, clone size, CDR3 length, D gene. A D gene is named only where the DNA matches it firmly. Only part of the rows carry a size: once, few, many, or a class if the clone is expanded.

CASSQASSGANVLTF	TGTGCCAGCAGCCAAGCCAGCTCTGGGGCCAACGTCCTGACTTTC	TRBV3-1/TRBV3-2	TRBJ2-6	NA	15	NA
CASARTGPTNYGYTF	TGTGCCAGCGCCAGGACAGGGCCGACTAACTATGGCTACACCTTC	TRBV6-5	TRBJ1-2	many	15	TRBD1
CASSARPWGSEGSNNQPQHF	TGTGCCAGCAGCGCCCGTCCCTGGGGCTCGGAGGGGTCTAACAATCAGCCCCAGCATTTT	TRBV9	TRBJ1-5	NA	20	NA
CASRPGPAYNSPLHF	TGTGCCAGCAGACCAGGGCCGGCCTATAATTCACCCCTCCACTTT	TRBV2	TRBJ1-6	NA	15	NA
CASSSGGILTGELFF	TGTGCCAGCTCTTCCGGGGGGATACTCACCGGGGAGCTGTTTTTT	TRBV9	TRBJ2-2	NA	15	TRBD2
CASSDVEATEAFF	TGTGCCAGCAGTGATGTAGAGGCCACTGAAGCTTTCTTT	TRBV6-1	TRBJ1-1	few	13	NA
CAWEIHGGVTEAFF	TGTGCCTGGGAAATTCATGGGGGGGTCACTGAAGCTTTCTTT	TRBV30	TRBJ1-1	NA	14	NA
CASSVGPGQSEQYF	TGTGCCAGCAGCGTAGGTCCAGGTCAATCCGAGCAGTACTTC	TRBV9	TRBJ2-7	NA	14	NA
CASSFGTDGSPLHF	TGTGCCAGCAGTTTCGGGACAGATGGTTCACCCCTCCACTTT	TRBV27	TRBJ1-6	NA	14	TRBD1
CASSNYRGTSTDTQYF	TGTGCCAGTAGTAACTACCGGGGAACTAGCACAGATACGCAGTATTTT	TRBV19	TRBJ2-3	NA	16	NA
CASSLAAASTDTQYF	TGTGCCAGCAGCCTAGCGGCAGCTAGCACAGATACGCAGTATTTT	TRBV5-4	TRBJ2-3	NA	15	TRBD2
CAWAWTGGNSNYGYTF	TGTGCCTGGGCGTGGACAGGGGGAAACTCTAACTATGGCTACACCTTC	TRBV30	TRBJ1-2	NA	16	TRBD1
CASSLGGQSIATNEKLFF	TGCGCCAGCAGCTTGGGGGGACAGAGTATTGCAACTAATGAAAAACTGTTTTTT	TRBV5-1	TRBJ1-4	few	18	TRBD1
CASSFGGNTEAFF	TGCGCCAGCAGCTTCGGAGGGAACACTGAAGCTTTCTTT	TRBV5-1	TRBJ1-1	NA	13	NA
CASSQDGTGGGQPQHF	TGCGCCAGCAGCCAAGACGGGACAGGGGGGGGCCAGCCCCAGCATTTT	TRBV4-1	TRBJ1-5	NA	16	TRBD1
CASQMRGPYGYTF	TGTGCCAGTCAAATGAGAGGTCCCTATGGCTACACCTTC	TRBV19	TRBJ1-2	few	13	NA
CASSATGPTTNEKLFF	TGCGCCAGCAGCGCGACAGGACCGACCACTAATGAAAAACTGTTTTTT	TRBV5-1	TRBJ1-4	few	16	NA
CASLRRGSSEQFF	TGTGCCAGCTTGCGGCGGGGGAGTAGTGAGCAGTTCTTC	TRBV12-3/TRBV12-4	TRBJ2-1	once	13	TRBD2
CASSLRTGADGYTF	TGTGCCAGCAGTTTACGGACAGGGGCGGATGGCTACACCTTC	TRBV6-5	TRBJ1-2	NA	14	TRBD1
CASSEDASGPPNQPQHF	TGTGCCAGCAGTGAAGACGCTTCAGGGCCCCCCAATCAGCCCCAGCATTTT	TRBV6-1	TRBJ1-5	NA	17	NA
CASSLKPGGSYEQYF	TGTGCCAGCAGCTTAAAGCCGGGTGGCTCCTACGAGCAGTACTTC	TRBV7-2	TRBJ2-7	NA	15	NA
CASSLTGGAKLFF	TGTGCCAGCAGTTTAACAGGGGGGGCAAAACTGTTTTTT	TRBV27	TRBJ1-4	NA	13	TRBD1
CASSKVRAGNTIYF	TGTGCCAGCAGCAAAGTCAGGGCTGGAAACACCATATATTTT	TRBV21-1	TRBJ1-3	NA	14	NA
CASSYSGQQGIEQFF	TGTGCCAGCAGCTACTCGGGGCAACAGGGGATTGAGCAGTTCTTC	TRBV5-5	TRBJ2-1	NA	15	TRBD1
CASRLGGQGRSPLHF	TGTGCAAGTCGCTTAGGGGGACAGGGGCGCTCACCCCTCCACTTT	TRBV12-2	TRBJ1-6	NA	15	NA
CASSDGQTTTNEKLFF	TGTGCCAGCAGTGATGGACAGACTACAACTAATGAAAAACTGTTTTTT	TRBV6-1	TRBJ1-4	NA	16	NA
CASTDPTGLKMSTEAFF	TGTGCCTCCACGGACCCGACAGGACTGAAAATGAGCACTGAAGCTTTCTTT	TRBV30	TRBJ1-1	NA	17	NA
CASSEARGSNQPQHF	TGTGCCAGCAGTGAGGCCAGGGGAAGCAATCAGCCCCAGCATTTT	TRBV6-1	TRBJ1-5	NA	15	NA
CASSILPGQKYNQPQHF	TGTGCCAGTAGTATTCTACCGGGACAGAAATATAATCAGCCCCAGCATTTT	TRBV19	TRBJ1-5	NA	17	TRBD1
CASNRGNYGYTF	TGTGCCAGCAACAGGGGGAACTATGGCTACACCTTC	TRBV27	TRBJ1-2	NA	12	TRBD1
CSVEDWAVNQNGYTF	TGCAGCGTTGAAGATTGGGCAGTTAACCAAAATGGCTACACCTTC	TRBV29-1	TRBJ1-2	NA	15	NA
CASPKNDRTGTEAFF	TGTGCCAGCCCTAAAAATGACAGGACGGGAACTGAAGCTTTCTTT	TRBV21-1	TRBJ1-1	NA	15	NA
CSVVLRGEEQYF	TGCAGCGTTGTACTCAGGGGGGAAGAGCAGTACTTC	TRBV29-1	TRBJ2-7	NA	12	NA
CAISEGQANTIYF	TGTGCCATCAGTGAGGGGCAGGCAAACACCATATATTTT	TRBV10-3	TRBJ1-3	NA	13	NA
CASSQPRQGWNSPLHF	TGCGCCAGCAGCCAACCTAGACAGGGGTGGAATTCACCCCTCCACTTT	TRBV4-1	TRBJ1-6	NA	16	TRBD1
CASNRQGFGEAFF	TGTGCCAGCAATCGACAGGGTTTCGGTGAAGCTTTCTTT	TRBV12-3/TRBV12-4	TRBJ1-1	NA	13	TRBD1
CAWKDFQETQYF	TGTGCCTGGAAAGACTTCCAAGAGACCCAGTACTTC	TRBV30	TRBJ2-5	NA	12	NA
CASTVSGAGARSGDGYTF	TGTGCCAGCACCGTTTCCGGCGCAGGGGCTCGGAGCGGAGATGGCTACACCTTC	TRBV28	TRBJ1-2	NA	18	NA
CASRTDWNTGELFF	TGTGCCAGCAGGACGGACTGGAACACCGGGGAGCTGTTTTTT	TRBV7-2	TRBJ2-2	NA	14	NA
CASTIRESGTQQYF	TGTGCCAGCACCATACGAGAATCAGGAACTCAGCAGTATTTT	TRBV9	TRBJ2-3	NA	14	NA